These 10 T cell receptor beta chains were all obtained from the same sample, sequenced in a study of cytomegalovirus exposure and HLA in healthy donors. Both 60 Vbeta primers and 13 Jbeta primers went into the PCR. TCRdb's table, derived via immunoSEQ multiplex PCR, lists solely in-frame clones and lacks some. This table holds 120,000 or so clones, over 65% found once. Sequencing input: PBMCs. Receptors originate from a woman aged 25 to 39 in good health and CMV-seronegative.

V gene TRBV2 combines with J gene TRBJ2-6; possibly TRBD1 for D (5 bases). The V end lost 5 bases, the J end lost 2 bases, and 10 bases lay between the germline ends. Germline loops: CDR1 SNHLY, CDR2 FYNNEI. The CDR3 is made up of 15 amino acids. CDR3 sequence (DNA): TGTGCCAGCAGTCAGGGCAGGGCTGGGGCCAACGTCCTGACTTTC. This gives the protein CASSQGRAGANVLTF.

The CDR3 nucleotides read TGTGCTAGTGGTTTCTCGGCCAGGGAATACCAAGAGACCCAGTACTTC. Translating it yields CASGFSAREYQETQYF. V usage is TRBV12-5 and J usage is TRBJ2-5, with D tentatively TRBD1 (5 bases). Germline V gene data show CDR1 as LGHNT and CDR2 as FRNRAP. The CDR3 sequence is 16 residues long. Trimming left V 3 bases short and J 0 bases short, with 14 bases between.

This clone was observed a few times. The V gene is TRBV4-1, the J gene TRBJ1-1; D is perhaps TRBD1 (6 bases). The V end was cut by 0 bases, the J end by 6 bases, with 14 bases between. This CDR3 is built from 15 residues. Germline CDR1 and CDR2: MGHRA and YSYEKL. CDR3 in amino acids: CASSQEVTGLSEAFF. Written as DNA, the CDR3 is TGCGCCAGCAGCCAAGAGGTAACAGGGCTCTCTGAAGCTTTCTTT.

The CDR3 DNA reads TGTGCCTGGAGTGACGGGATACAGCAGTACTTC. Residues: CAWSDGIQQYF. This chain joins TRBV30 and TRBJ2-7; D perhaps matches TRBD2 (5 bases). CDR3 size: 11 residues. The germline gives CDR1 GTSNPN, CDR2 SVGIG (reference sequence). Trimming took 1 base from V and 8 from J, leaving 9 bases between them. Complete variable domain (other parts from reference TRBV30 and TRBJ2-7): SQTIHQWPATLVQPVGSPLSLECTVEGTSNPNLYWYRQAAGRGLQLLFYSVGIGQISSEVPQNLSASRPQDRQFILSSKKLLLSDSGFYLCAWSDGIQQYFGPGTRLTVT.

V usage is TRBV29-1 and J usage is TRBJ2-3, with a tentative D call TRBD1 (6 bases). The CDR3 runs to 15 residues. CDR1 is SQVTM and CDR2 is ANQGSEA in the germline V gene. The V end was cut by 1 base, the J end by 0 bases, with 11 bases between. This CDR3 reads CSVEVRGSSTDTQYF. In DNA, the CDR3 is TGCAGCGTTGAAGTGAGGGGGTCTAGCACAGATACGCAGTATTTT.

This rearrangement joins TRBV27 to TRBJ2-7; D may be TRBD2 (6 bases). CDR3 length equals 13 residues. With 5 bases removed from V and 0 bases from J, the gap between germline ends came to 8 bases. Germline-derived CDR1 and CDR2 are MNHEY and SMNVEV (reference sequence). CDR3 bases: TGTGCCAGCAGTCCCGGGGGCTCCTACGAGCAGTACTTC. This codes for CASSPGGSYEQYF.

V usage is TRBV13 and J usage is TRBJ1-1, with a tentative D call TRBD1 (5 bases). Looked up from germline, CDR1 is PRHDT and CDR2 is FYEKMQ (reference sequence). V dropped 3 bases and J dropped 1 base, with 18 bases sitting between them. This CDR3 contains 17 residues. The CDR3 DNA sequence: TGTGCCAGCAGCTTCACTAGCCTTCTTGGGGGGAACACTGAAGCTTTCTTT. It codes for CASSFTSLLGGNTEAFF. The full variable domain, with the rest looked up from reference TRBV13 and TRBJ1-1, is AAGVIQSPRHLIKEKRETATLKCYPIPRHDTVYWYQQGPGQDPQFLISFYEKMQSDKGSIPDRFSAQQFSDYHSELNMSSLELGDSALYFCASSFTSLLGGNTEAFFGQGTRLTVV.

V usage is TRBV28 and J usage is TRBJ2-3; D may be TRBD2 (5 bases). CDR3 length equals 13 residues. Per the germline V gene, CDR1 is MDHEN and CDR2 is SYDVKM. With 7 bases removed from V and 1 base from J, the gap between germline ends came to 9 bases. CDR3 loop: CASTGGRTDTQYF. Here the CDR3 DNA reads TGTGCCAGCACAGGAGGACGCACAGATACGCAGTATTTT.

The rearrangement uses TRBV28 and TRBJ1-5; 12 nucleotides agree with TRBD1. The V gene end was trimmed by 6 bases and the J gene end by 4 bases; junction bases not matched to a gene: 4. The germline gives CDR1 MDHEN, CDR2 SYDVKM. The CDR3 length is 15 residues. The CDR3 DNA follows: TGTGCCAGCAGGGGGACAGGGGGCTTTAATCAGCCCCAGCATTTT. It specifies CASRGTGGFNQPQHF.

The chain has TRBV10-3 and TRBJ1-2; D is undetermined. Per germline, CDR1 ENHRY and CDR2 SYGVKD. V lost 1 base, J lost 2 bases, and 14 bases lay in between. This CDR3 contains 16 residues. CDR3 region: CAISEYEGYLNYGYTF. CDR3 coding DNA: TGTGCCATCAGTGAGTATGAGGGATACTTGAACTATGGCTACACCTTC.